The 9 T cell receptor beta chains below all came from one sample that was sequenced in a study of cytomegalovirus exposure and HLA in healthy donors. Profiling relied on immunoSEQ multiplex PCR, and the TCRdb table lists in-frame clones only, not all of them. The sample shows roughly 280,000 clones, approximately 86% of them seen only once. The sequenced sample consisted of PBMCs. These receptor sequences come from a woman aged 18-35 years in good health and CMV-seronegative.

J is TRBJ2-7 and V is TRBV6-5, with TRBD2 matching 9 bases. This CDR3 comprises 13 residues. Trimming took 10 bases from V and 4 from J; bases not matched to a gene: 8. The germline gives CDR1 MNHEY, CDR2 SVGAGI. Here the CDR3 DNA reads TGTGCCACCGGGGCCACTAGCGGGTACGAGCAGTACTTC. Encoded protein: CATGATSGYEQYF.

CDR3 coding DNA: TGTGCCTCGGCGCCGGGACTGGCCTACGAGCAGTACTTC. Translating gives CASAPGLAYEQYF. The J gene is TRBJ2-7, the V gene TRBV30; maybe TRBD2 (6 bases). CDR1 is GTSNPN, CDR2 SVGIG, per germline (reference sequence). Trimming pared 7 bases from V and 2 bases from J, leaving 15 bases between. There are 13 residues in the CDR3.

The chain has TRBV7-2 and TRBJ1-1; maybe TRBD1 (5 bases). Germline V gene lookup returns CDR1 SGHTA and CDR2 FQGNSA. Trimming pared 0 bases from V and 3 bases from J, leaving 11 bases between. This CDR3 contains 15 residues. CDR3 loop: CASSLAGLRDTEAFF. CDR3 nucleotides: TGTGCCAGCAGCTTAGCGGGACTGAGGGACACTGAAGCTTTCTTT.

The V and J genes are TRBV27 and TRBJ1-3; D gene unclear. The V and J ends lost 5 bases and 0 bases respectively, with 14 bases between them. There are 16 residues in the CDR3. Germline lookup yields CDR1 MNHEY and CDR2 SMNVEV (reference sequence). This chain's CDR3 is CASSPRGGSSGNTIYF. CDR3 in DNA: TGTGCCAGCAGTCCGAGAGGTGGGAGCTCTGGAAACACCATATATTTT.

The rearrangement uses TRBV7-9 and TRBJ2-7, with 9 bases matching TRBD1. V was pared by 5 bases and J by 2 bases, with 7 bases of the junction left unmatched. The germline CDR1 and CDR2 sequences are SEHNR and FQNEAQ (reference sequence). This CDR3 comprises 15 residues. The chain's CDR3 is CASSLGRTGAYEQYF. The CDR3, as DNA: TGTGCCAGCAGCCTAGGTCGGACAGGGGCCTACGAGCAGTACTTC.

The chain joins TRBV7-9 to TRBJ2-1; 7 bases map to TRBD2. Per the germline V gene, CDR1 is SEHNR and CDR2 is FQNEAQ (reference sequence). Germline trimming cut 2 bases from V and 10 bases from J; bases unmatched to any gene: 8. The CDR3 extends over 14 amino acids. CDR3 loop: CASSLSWGGSEQFF. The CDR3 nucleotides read TGTGCCAGCAGCTTATCATGGGGGGGTAGCGAGCAGTTCTTC.

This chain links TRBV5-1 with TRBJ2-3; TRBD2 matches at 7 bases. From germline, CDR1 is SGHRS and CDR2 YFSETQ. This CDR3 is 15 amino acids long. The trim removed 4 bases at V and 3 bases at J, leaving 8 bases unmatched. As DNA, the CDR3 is TGCGCCAGCAGCGCCGGGACTACCTCTACAGATACGCAGTATTTT. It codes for CASSAGTTSTDTQYF.

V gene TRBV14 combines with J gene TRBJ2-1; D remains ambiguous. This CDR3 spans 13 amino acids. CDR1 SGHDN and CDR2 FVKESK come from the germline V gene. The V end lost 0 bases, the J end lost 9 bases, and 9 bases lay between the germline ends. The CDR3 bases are TGTGCCAGCAGCCAAGATTATTGGGCTGAGCAGTTCTTC. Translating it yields CASSQDYWAEQFF. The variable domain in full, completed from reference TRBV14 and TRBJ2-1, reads EAGVTQFPSHSVIEKGQTVTLRCDPISGHDNLYWYRRVMGKEIKFLLHFVKESKQDESGMPNNRFLAERTGGTYSTLKVQPAELEDSGVYFCASSQDYWAEQFFGPGTRLTVL.

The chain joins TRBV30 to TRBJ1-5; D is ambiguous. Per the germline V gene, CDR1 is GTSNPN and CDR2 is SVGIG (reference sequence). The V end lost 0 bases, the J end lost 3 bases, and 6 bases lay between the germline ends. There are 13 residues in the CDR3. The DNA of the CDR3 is TGTGCCTGGAGTGTAAACACCAATCAGCCCCAGCATTTT. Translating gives CAWSVNTNQPQHF. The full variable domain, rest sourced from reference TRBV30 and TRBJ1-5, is SQTIHQWPATLVQPVGSPLSLECTVEGTSNPNLYWYRQAAGRGLQLLFYSVGIGQISSEVPQNLSASRPQDRQFILSSKKLLLSDSGFYLCAWSVNTNQPQHFGDGTRLSIL.